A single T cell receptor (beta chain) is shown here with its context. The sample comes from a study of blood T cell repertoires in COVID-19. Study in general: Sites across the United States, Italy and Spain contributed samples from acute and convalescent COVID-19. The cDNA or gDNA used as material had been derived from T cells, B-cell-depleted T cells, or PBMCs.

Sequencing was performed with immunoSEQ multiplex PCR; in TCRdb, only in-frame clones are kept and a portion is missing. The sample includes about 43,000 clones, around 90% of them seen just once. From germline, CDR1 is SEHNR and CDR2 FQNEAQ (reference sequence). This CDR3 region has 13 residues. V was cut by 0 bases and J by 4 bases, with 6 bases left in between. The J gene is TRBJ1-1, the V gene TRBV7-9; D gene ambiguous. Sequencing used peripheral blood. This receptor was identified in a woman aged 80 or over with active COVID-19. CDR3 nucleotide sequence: TGTGCCAGCAGCTTAGCGGCGGGCACTGAAGCTTTCTTT. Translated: CASSLAAGTEAFF. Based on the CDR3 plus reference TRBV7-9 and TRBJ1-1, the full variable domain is DTGVSQNPRHKITKRGQNVTFRCDPISEHNRLYWYRQTLGQGPEFLTYFQNEAQLEKSRLLSDRFSAERPKGSFSTLEIQRTEQGDSAMYLCASSLAAGTEAFFGQGTRLTVV.